The 11 T cell receptor beta chains below were found in one sample sequenced in a study of regulatory T cells in long-lasting Graves disease. Construction of the TCR beta libraries employed iRepertoire HTBI primers in conjunction with Arm-PCR of CDR3 regions. TCRdb ran MiXCR on the multiplex PCR reads and lists one entry per CDR3 protein. The table shows approximately 400,000 distinct CDR3 sequences, with 15% occurring only once. Time point here: newly diagnosed GD, antithyroid drugs for less than 3 months. The TCR library was made from RNA that had been extracted from PBMCs in TRIzol. This specimen consisted of peripheral blood mononuclear cells (PBMCs), obtained at new diagnosis, from a patient treated with antithyroid drugs. These receptors all stem from a female donor with Graves disease.

This clonotype was seen repeatedly, ten times or more. The chain recombines TRBV11-2 with TRBJ2-1, with D possibly called TRBD1 or TRBD2 (5 bases each). Germline values: CDR1 SGHAT, CDR2 FQNNGV. The CDR3 has 16 amino acids. The V and J ends lost 0 bases and 5 bases respectively, with 14 bases between them. The CDR3 DNA follows: TGTGCCAGCAGCTTAGAGTGGGGGAAGGCCGACAATGAGCAGTTCTTC. It codes for CASSLEWGKADNEQFF.

The sample holds many counts of this clonotype. The chain recombines TRBV7-3 with TRBJ1-2, with D tentatively TRBD1 (6 bases). Germline CDR1 is SGHTA and CDR2 is FQGTGA. Trimming stripped 3 bases from V and 5 bases from J, with 16 bases between. The CDR3 spans 15 residues. CDR3 in amino acids: CASSLGTTDSYGYTF. Here the CDR3 DNA reads TGTGCCAGCAGCTTGGGGACAACGGACTCGTATGGCTACACCTTC.

This clonotype was observed a few times. The chain carries TRBV7-9 and TRBJ2-2; D possibly corresponds to TRBD1 (5 bases). Germline assignment: CDR1 SEHNR and CDR2 FQNEAQ (reference sequence). This CDR3 has 16 residues. V dropped 3 bases and J dropped 6 bases, with 17 bases sitting between them. The CDR3 DNA reads as TGTGCCAGCAGCTTTGGGGCGGCGAAAGGCGCCGGGGAGCTGTTTTTT. Translated: CASSFGAAKGAGELFF.

This clonotype was seen many times. CDR3 coding DNA: TGTGCCAGCAGCTCTACGACTAGCGGGAGTGGAGAGACCCAGTACTTC. It specifies CASSSTTSGSGETQYF. The J gene is TRBJ2-5, the V gene TRBV9; 12 nucleotides match TRBD2. The CDR3 runs to 16 residues. Germline lookup yields CDR1 SGDLS and CDR2 YYNGEE. The trim removed 4 bases at V and 4 bases at J, leaving 8 bases unmatched.

V gene TRBV3-1 combines with J gene TRBJ2-1, with TRBD2 matching 9 bases. The CDR3 totals 12 residues. Germline CDR1 is LGHDT and CDR2 is YNNKEL (reference sequence). The J segment lost 13 bases and the V segment lost 1 base, leaving 2 bases of the junction unmatched. This CDR3 reads CASSQALAGQFF. CDR3 DNA: TGTGCCAGCAGCCAAGCACTAGCGGGTCAGTTCTTC.

Ten or more counts support this clonotype. The rearrangement uses TRBV6-2 or TRBV6-3 and TRBJ1-5, with 7 bases that match TRBD1. Germline CDR1 MNHEY, CDR2 SVGEGT. The trim removed 5 bases at V and 0 bases at J, leaving 16 bases unmatched. The CDR3 has 19 amino acids. The CDR3 region is CASSVSRGGTANSNQPQHF. The CDR3 DNA is TGTGCCAGCAGTGTCTCTAGGGGCGGGACAGCGAATAGCAATCAGCCCCAGCATTTT.

Comments on this clonotype: A much more abundant neighbour one base away suggests this may be a read error. V is TRBV27 and J is TRBJ2-2, with unresolved D. V was trimmed by 5 bases and J by 2 bases, leaving 12 bases between them. Germline loops: CDR1 MNHEY, CDR2 SMNVEV (reference sequence). CDR3 length: 15 residues. CDR3: CASSDPIRNTGELFF. As DNA, the CDR3 is TGTGCCAGCAGTGATCCAATTCGAAACACCGGGGAGCTGTTTTTT.

This clonotype came up many times. V is TRBV6-2 or TRBV6-3 and J is TRBJ2-7; TRBD2 matches 7 bases. The CDR3 is 19 residues long. V was pared by 5 bases and J by 0 bases, with 19 bases of the junction left unmatched. CDR1 is MNHEY and CDR2 is SVGEGT in the germline V gene. The CDR3 protein is CASSEVFVRIAGPSYEQYF. In nucleotides, the CDR3 is TGTGCCAGCAGTGAAGTATTTGTGCGTATAGCGGGTCCCTCCTACGAGCAGTACTTC.

The sample holds many counts of this clonotype. Here the CDR3 reads CASSFGQAGGNQPQHF. The CDR3 DNA is TGTGCCAGCAGCTTCGGGCAGGCAGGGGGCAATCAGCCCCAGCATTTT. J is TRBJ1-5 and V is TRBV11-2; perhaps TRBD1 as D (6 bases). The CDR3 runs 16 residues. Deletions cut 3 bases from V and 2 bases from J, with 14 bases between. CDR1 and CDR2 (germline): SGHAT, FQNNGV.

This clonotype was seen many times. The chain carries TRBV7-2 and TRBJ2-1, with 11 bases fitting TRBD2. This CDR3 contains 15 residues. The germline CDR1 and CDR2 sequences are SGHTA and FQGNSA. The ends lost 3 bases at V and 9 bases at J; junction bases unmatched: 7. For the CDR3, the DNA is TGTGCCAGCAGCTTGCTAGCGGGAGGCGGAGGTGAGCAGTTCTTC. It is translated as CASSLLAGGGGEQFF.

This clonotype was observed many times. This rearrangement joins TRBV13 to TRBJ2-7; 10 nucleotides line up with TRBD1. The V gene end was trimmed by 4 bases and the J gene end by 1 base; junction bases not matched to a gene: 1. The CDR3 sequence is 14 residues long. Germline CDR1 and CDR2: PRHDT and FYEKMQ (reference sequence). CDR3 nucleotides: TGTGCCAGCAGCTCGGGACAGGGGTCCTACGAGCAGTACTTC. It codes for CASSSGQGSYEQYF.